The 32 T cell receptor beta chains given below trace back to one sample, sequenced in a study of cytotoxic CD8 clonotypes in ibrutinib-treated CLL. The method was immunoSEQ multiplex PCR; TCRdb's version includes in-frame clones alone and lacks a portion of them. The sample contains fewer than 400,000 clones, 67% of which appear only once. The sample consisted of PBMCs, taken after 36 months of ibrutinib treatment. All receptors come from a human donor with chronic lymphocytic leukemia.

This chain joins TRBV13 and TRBJ2-7, with 10 bases fitting TRBD2. CDR3 size: 15 residues. V was clipped by 7 bases and J by 1 base; unmatched bases: 7. Germline values: CDR1 PRHDT, CDR2 FYEKMQ (reference sequence). CDR3 nucleotide sequence: TGTGCCAGCAACCATCGGACTAGCGGTTCCTACGAGCAGTACTTC. It encodes CASNHRTSGSYEQYF.

The count of this clone is one. The rearrangement joins TRBV11-1 to TRBJ2-7; D unresolved. V gave up 4 bases and J gave up 4 bases, with 14 bases separating them. Germline V CDR1 and CDR2: SGHAT, FQDESV (reference sequence). The CDR3 runs 14 residues. The CDR3 nucleotides read TGTGCCAGCAGCTCGAGGACCGCTCCTTACGAGCAGTACTTC. This codes for CASSSRTAPYEQYF.

The chain combines TRBV5-1 with TRBJ2-3; a possible D gene is TRBD1 (5 bases). CDR1 and CDR2 from the germline V gene are SGHRS and YFSETQ. The CDR3 length is 17 residues. The V gene lost 4 bases and the J gene lost 2 bases, with 20 bases spanning the gap. CDR3 nucleotide sequence: TGCGCCAGCAGCGCATTGGCCGTAGGACAATCCACAGATACGCAGTATTTT. The encoded protein is CASSALAVGQSTDTQYF.

In its sample, this clone was seen a few times. The CDR3: CASSYGTKETQYF. CDR3 in DNA: TGTGCCAGCAGTTACGGGACAAAAGAGACCCAGTACTTC. This chain links TRBV6-5 with TRBJ2-5, with D tentatively TRBD1 (6 bases). This CDR3 has 13 residues. The ends were cut back, 2 bases at V and 3 bases at J, with 7 bases in the middle. CDR1 is MNHEY, CDR2 SVGAGI, per germline.

The V call is TRBV6-6, the J call TRBJ2-1, with 9 bases identical to TRBD1. The CDR3 is 16 amino acids. Germline CDR1 MNHNY, CDR2 SVGAGI (reference sequence). Unmatched junction bases numbered 6, after V lost 2 bases and J lost 4 bases. The CDR3 nucleotides are TGTGCCAGCAGTTACCCCGCCGGGACAGGGTACAATGAGCAGTTCTTC. It translates to CASSYPAGTGYNEQFF.

V gene TRBV7-9 combines with J gene TRBJ1-2; perhaps TRBD1 as D (5 bases). Germline V CDR1 and CDR2: SEHNR, FQNEAQ (reference sequence). The CDR3 length is 15 residues. The V end lost 0 bases, the J end lost 4 bases, and 12 bases lay between the germline ends. The CDR3 region is CASSLAGTDLYGYTF. CDR3 in DNA: TGTGCCAGCAGCTTAGCCGGGACGGATCTCTATGGCTACACCTTC. Looking up the rest from reference TRBV7-9 and TRBJ1-2 gives the full variable domain: DTGVSQNPRHKITKRGQNVTFRCDPISEHNRLYWYRQTLGQGPEFLTYFQNEAQLEKSRLLSDRFSAERPKGSFSTLEIQRTEQGDSAMYLCASSLAGTDLYGYTFGSGTRLTVV.

V usage is TRBV6-6 and J usage is TRBJ2-7; perhaps TRBD2 as D (5 bases). Trimming cost V 6 bases and J 3 bases, with 18 bases left between them. Germline V gives CDR1 MNHNY, CDR2 SVGAGI (reference sequence). This CDR3 has 15 residues. CDR3 nucleotides: TGTGCCAGCAGACCTCCGGGATCCTCGATCTACGAGCAGTACTTC. It specifies CASRPPGSSIYEQYF.

This clone has only one observation. V gene TRBV5-1 combines with J gene TRBJ2-5; 9 nucleotides agree with TRBD1. V gave up 0 bases and J gave up 0 bases; unmatched junction bases: 9. The CDR3 is 18 amino acids. The V gene's germline CDR1 is SGHRS and CDR2 YFSETQ. In DNA, the CDR3 is TGCGCCAGCAGCTTGGCCCTTGGACAGGGGCGCTACCAAGAGACCCAGTACTTC. Translated, it gives CASSLALGQGRYQETQYF.

V gene TRBV9 combines with J gene TRBJ2-5, with 9 bases matching TRBD1. This CDR3 has 16 residues. From germline, CDR1 is SGDLS and CDR2 YYNGEE. The ends lost 3 bases at V and 7 bases at J; junction bases unmatched: 13. As DNA, the CDR3 is TGTGCCAGCAGCGGACCCGGGACAGGGTCGGTCGGGACCCAGTACTTC. It codes for CASSGPGTGSVGTQYF.

The CDR3 nucleotides read TGCGCCAGCAGCCAAGAGGTTGCGGTGCCTAGCACAGATACGCAGTATTTT. This translates into CASSQEVAVPSTDTQYF. This rearrangement joins TRBV4-3 to TRBJ2-3; D is ambiguous. The germline V gene has CDR1 LGHNA and CDR2 YSLEER. V gave up 0 bases and J gave up 0 bases, with 13 bases separating them. This CDR3 spans 17 amino acids.

The chain carries TRBV13 and TRBJ2-1; D ambiguous. The CDR3 consists of 16 residues. The V end was cut by 5 bases, the J end by 0 bases, with 14 bases between. Germline CDR1 PRHDT, CDR2 FYEKMQ (reference sequence). The CDR3 nucleotides read TGTGCCAGCAGCCCCCGCCAAAATCCCTCCTACAATGAGCAGTTCTTC. Encoded protein: CASSPRQNPSYNEQFF.

This sequence joins TRBV28 and TRBJ2-7; 11 bases are a match to TRBD2. CDR1 and CDR2 from the germline V gene are MDHEN and SYDVKM. CDR3 length equals 17 residues. V dropped 6 bases and J dropped 4; count of bases not matched to a gene: 14. The CDR3 DNA is TGTGCCAGCAGAACTAAATGGTCTAGCGGGAGGCATTACGAGCAGTACTTC. Protein product: CASRTKWSSGRHYEQYF. Combining the CDR3 with reference TRBV28 and TRBJ2-7 gives the whole variable domain DVKVTQSSRYLVKRTGEKVFLECVQDMDHENMFWYRQDPGLGLRLIYFSYDVKMKEKGDIPEGYSVSREKKERFSLILESASTNQTSMYLCASRTKWSSGRHYEQYFGPGTRLTVT.

The rearrangement joins TRBV27 to TRBJ2-7; 9 bases agree with TRBD1. The germline V gene has CDR1 MNHEY and CDR2 SMNVEV (reference sequence). With 0 bases clipped from V and 3 bases from J, the junction kept 0 bases outside the gene matches. CDR3 size: 14 residues. The CDR3 here is CASSLSTGGYEQYF. In DNA form, the CDR3 reads TGTGCCAGCAGTTTATCGACAGGGGGCTACGAGCAGTACTTC.

The rearrangement joins TRBV15 to TRBJ1-2, with TRBD1 matching 8 bases. After removal of 0 bases from V and 5 bases from J, the junction contained 11 bases not matched to a gene. The CDR3 totals 17 residues. CDR1 LNHNV and CDR2 YYDKDF come from the germline V gene (reference sequence). The CDR3 DNA follows: TGTGCCACCAGCAGAGATTCGTGGACAGGGAAGAATTATGGCTACACCTTC. It specifies CATSRDSWTGKNYGYTF.

Note on this clone: The same CDR3 arises from other DNA sequences in this sample as well. The V and J genes are TRBV7-3 and TRBJ2-3, with D perhaps TRBD1 or TRBD2 (7 bases each). The CDR3 length is 14 residues. Germline assignment: CDR1 SGHTA and CDR2 FQGTGA. V was pared by 2 bases and J by 3 bases, with 9 bases between. DNA for the CDR3: TGTGCCAGCAGCTTACAGGGGGGGACAGATACGCAGTATTTT. Amino acid sequence: CASSLQGGTDTQYF. The entire variable domain, with the rest obtained from reference TRBV7-3 and TRBJ2-3, is as follows: GAGVSQTPSNKVTEKGKYVELRCDPISGHTALYWYRQSLGQGPEFLIYFQGTGAADDSGLPNDRFFAVRPEGSVSTLKIQRTERGDSAVYLCASSLQGGTDTQYFGPGTRLTVL.

The CDR3 sequence: CASSYDGSGANVLTF. The CDR3 bases are TGTGCCAGCAGTTACGACGGATCTGGGGCCAACGTCCTGACTTTC. The rearrangement uses TRBV6-5 and TRBJ2-6; D unresolved. CDR1 MNHEY and CDR2 SVGAGI come from the germline V gene. The CDR3 covers 15 residues. Trimming cost V 2 bases and J 1 base, with 6 bases left between them.

The gene calls are TRBV7-9 and TRBJ1-3; perhaps TRBD1 as D (5 bases). CDR1 and CDR2 from the germline V gene are SEHNR and FQNEAQ (reference sequence). The CDR3 runs to 17 residues. Trimming left V 5 bases short and J 0 bases short, with 17 bases between. The CDR3 here is CASSLIQDIYSGNTIYF. The CDR3 coding sequence is TGTGCCAGCAGCCTAATACAGGACATCTACTCTGGAAACACCATATATTTT.

The V gene is TRBV5-1, the J gene TRBJ2-7; D ambiguous. Germline CDR1 is SGHRS and CDR2 is YFSETQ. The V end lost 7 bases, the J end lost 0 bases, and 11 bases lay between the germline ends. This CDR3 is built from 13 residues. DNA of the CDR3: TGCGCCAGCTCCCTGCTAAGCTCCTACGAGCAGTACTTC. Its protein product is CASSLLSSYEQYF.

The chain joins TRBV18 to TRBJ1-1; D ambiguous. The germline V gene has CDR1 KGHSH and CDR2 LQKENI. V was pared by 4 bases and J by 5 bases, with 8 bases between. This CDR3 has 12 amino acids. This CDR3 is CASSHEGTEAFF. In DNA, the CDR3 is TGTGCCAGCTCACATGAGGGTACTGAAGCTTTCTTT.

This rearrangement joins TRBV18 to TRBJ2-7; D uncertain. The CDR3 runs 13 residues. CDR1 is KGHSH, CDR2 LQKENI, per germline. Trimming took off 3 bases at V and 4 bases at J, with 10 bases between the two ends. CDR3 residues: CASSPDARYEQYF. CDR3 in DNA: TGTGCCAGCTCACCGGATGCGCGGTACGAGCAGTACTTC.

This clone has only a few counts. The chain has TRBV5-1 and TRBJ2-2; TRBD2 is a possible D gene (6 bases). Trimming cost V 3 bases and J 4 bases, with 13 bases left between them. Germline CDR1 is SGHRS and CDR2 is YFSETQ. The CDR3 extends over 15 amino acids. CDR3 amino acids: CASSSSYGSTGELFF. The CDR3 DNA follows: TGCGCCAGCAGCTCCTCATACGGGAGCACCGGGGAGCTGTTTTTT.

This chain joins TRBV9 and TRBJ2-7; D may be TRBD2 (6 bases). V shed 7 bases and J shed 4 bases, with 21 bases lying between them. The CDR3 loop spans 15 amino acids. Germline V CDR1 and CDR2: SGDLS, YYNGEE. The CDR3 bases are TGTGCCAGCTCCGGGGGACTGGGAACCGTTTACGAGCAGTACTTC. It is translated as CASSGGLGTVYEQYF. The entire variable domain, with the rest obtained from reference TRBV9 and TRBJ2-7, is as follows: DSGVTQTPKHLITATGQRVTLRCSPRSGDLSVYWYQQSLDQGLQFLIQYYNGEERAKGNILERFSAQQFPDLHSELNLSSLELGDSALYFCASSGGLGTVYEQYFGPGTRLTVT.

The rearrangement uses TRBV6-1 and TRBJ2-1; D is unresolved. The CDR3 contains 11 residues. Trimming shortened V by 5 bases and J by 5 bases, and 4 bases separated the two germline ends. Germline values: CDR1 MNHNS, CDR2 SASEGT. The DNA of the CDR3 is TGTGCCAGCAGTACAGACAATGAGCAGTTCTTC. This sequence encodes CASSTDNEQFF.

This chain uses TRBV9 with TRBJ2-6; D remains ambiguous. V lost 4 bases to trimming and J lost 0 bases, with 8 bases between them. Germline V gene data show CDR1 as SGDLS and CDR2 as YYNGEE. CDR3 size: 15 residues. The CDR3 bases are TGTGCCAGCAGCACCCACCTCTCTGGGGCCAACGTCCTGACTTTC. Amino acids: CASSTHLSGANVLTF.

The chain uses TRBV20-1 and TRBJ1-1; no firm D call. This CDR3 spans 11 amino acids. Deletions cut 7 bases from V and 0 bases from J, with 6 bases between. Germline CDR1 DFQATT, CDR2 SNEGSKA (reference sequence). In nucleotides, the CDR3 is TGCAGTGTGCGGGTGAACACTGAAGCTTTCTTT. Its translation is CSVRVNTEAFF.

V usage is TRBV27 and J usage is TRBJ2-6; D may be TRBD2 (6 bases). Germline CDR1 MNHEY, CDR2 SMNVEV (reference sequence). The CDR3 runs to 15 residues. V gave up 6 bases and J gave up 3 bases, with 12 bases separating them. CDR3 nucleotides: TGTGCCAGCAGCTGGGGAGGCAATGGGGCCAACGTCCTGACTTTC. Protein: CASSWGGNGANVLTF.

In this sample, this clone turned up a few times. The rearrangement links TRBV2 to TRBJ2-5, with D maybe TRBD1 (5 bases). The CDR3 is made up of 12 amino acids. Trimming removed 4 bases from V and 3 bases from J, with 6 bases in between. CDR1 SNHLY and CDR2 FYNNEI come from the germline V gene. The CDR3 nucleotides are TGTGCCAGCAGTGTCAGGGAAGAGACCCAGTACTTC. Protein sequence: CASSVREETQYF.

The V gene is TRBV10-3, the J gene TRBJ1-6; 9 nucleotides align to TRBD1. Germline CDR1 is ENHRY and CDR2 is SYGVKD. The CDR3 has 16 residues. With V trimmed by 5 bases and J by 8 bases, 10 bases remained unmatched. The CDR3 region has the DNA TGTGCCATCAGTACCAGCCTCCGGGACAGGGATTCACCCCTCCACTTT. Its protein is CAISTSLRDRDSPLHF.

The chain has TRBV2 and TRBJ2-7; 10 bases line up with TRBD1. J was trimmed by 5 bases and V by 7 bases; bases with no gene match: 8. Germline lookup yields CDR1 SNHLY and CDR2 FYNNEI. The length of the CDR3 is 14 residues. The CDR3 is CASTGGQGNDEQYF. CDR3 bases: TGTGCCAGCACCGGGGGACAGGGGAACGACGAGCAGTACTTC.

This chain links TRBV7-9 with TRBJ2-1; the match to TRBD2 covers 9 bases. CDR3 size: 16 residues. CDR1 and CDR2 from the germline V gene are SEHNR and FQNEAQ (reference sequence). Unmatched junction bases numbered 12, after V lost 5 bases and J lost 7 bases. CDR3 residues: CASSRAAGGTVNEQFF. The CDR3 coding sequence is TGTGCCAGCAGCCGGGCAGCGGGGGGAACAGTAAATGAGCAGTTCTTC.

DNA of the CDR3: TGTGCCATCATGGAGGGGGCAGGAGAGACCCAGTACTTC. Protein sequence: CAIMEGAGETQYF. This chain uses TRBV10-3 with TRBJ2-5; possible D gene TRBD1, 7 bases. From germline, CDR1 is ENHRY and CDR2 SYGVKD. V lost 7 bases, J lost 4 bases, and 13 bases lay in between. This CDR3 has 13 amino acids.

The chain links TRBV9 to TRBJ2-1; 9 nucleotides match TRBD1. CDR1 and CDR2 (germline): SGDLS, YYNGEE. This CDR3 spans 16 amino acids. The J segment lost 3 bases and the V segment lost 3 bases, leaving 7 bases of the junction unmatched. The DNA of the CDR3 is TGTGCCAGCAGCGCTTCCGGGACAGGGTACTACAATGAGCAGTTCTTC. Its protein product is CASSASGTGYYNEQFF.